This T cell receptor (beta chain) was found in a study of control samples from healthy donors and cancer patients. Libraries were prepared by immunoSEQ multiplex PCR; TCRdb keeps only in-frame clonotypes and omits some of them. The sample shows fewer than 25,000 clones, 83% of them seen only once. CDR3 size: 11 residues. Trimming stripped 5 bases from V and 5 bases from J, with 9 bases between. Germline V gives CDR1 DFQATT, CDR2 SNEGSKA (reference sequence). Sequenced: PBMCs. The clonotype was recovered from a man aged 55 to 69 with head and neck cancer. The chain has TRBV20-1 and TRBJ2-5; no definite D call. This chain's CDR3 is CSAGPGETQYF. The CDR3 DNA sequence: TGCAGTGCTGGCCCCGGGGAGACCCAGTACTTC.